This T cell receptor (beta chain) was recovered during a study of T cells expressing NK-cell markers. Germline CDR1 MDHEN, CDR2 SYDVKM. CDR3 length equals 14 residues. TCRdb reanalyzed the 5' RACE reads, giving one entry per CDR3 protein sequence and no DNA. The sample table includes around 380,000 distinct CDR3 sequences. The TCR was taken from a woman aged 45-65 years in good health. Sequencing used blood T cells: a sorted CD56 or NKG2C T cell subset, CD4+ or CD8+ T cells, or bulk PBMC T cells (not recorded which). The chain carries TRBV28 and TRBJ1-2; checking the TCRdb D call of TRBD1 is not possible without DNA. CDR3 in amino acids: CASNPLGLGYGYTF.